One sample yielded the 11 T cell receptor beta chains listed below, sequenced in a study of T-cell reconstitution after alpha-beta-depleted transplantation in children. The authors prepared the TCRbeta library with unique molecular identifiers. MiXCR, applied by TCRdb to the PCR reads, yields one record per CDR3 protein. The sample carries about 510,000 distinct CDR3 sequences, 9.5% to 12% recorded once. Specimen: PBMCs, mostly from graft donor cells, collected 180 days after TCRalphabeta/CD19-depleted stem cell transplant. Receptors originate from a female patient under 10 years old who had a stem cell transplant for aplastic anemia, so the T cells may come from the graft donor.

This clonotype has just a few counts. CDR3 protein: CASSLSGNGVTVQPQHF. The CDR3 region has the DNA TGTGCCAGCAGCTTATCGGGGAACGGGGTTACCGTTCAGCCCCAGCATTTT. The chain combines TRBV7-2 with TRBJ1-5; no clear D. The CDR3 is made up of 17 amino acids. Germline assignment: CDR1 SGHTA and CDR2 FQGNSA. V was shortened by 2 bases and J by 6 bases, with 20 bases between the two germline ends.

This clonotype was detected many times. The rearrangement links TRBV7-9 to TRBJ2-3; D gene uncertain. The CDR3 spans 11 residues. V was cut by 2 bases and J by 4 bases, with 1 base left in between. Germline CDR1 and CDR2: SEHNR and FQNEAQ (reference sequence). As DNA, the CDR3 is TGTGCCAGCAGCTTACCAGATACGCAGTATTTT. Its translation: CASSLPDTQYF.

The chain joins TRBV7-2 to TRBJ2-2; 7 bases are a match to TRBD1. This CDR3 is built from 15 residues. Germline trimming cut 0 bases from V and 5 bases from J; bases unmatched to any gene: 3. Germline loops: CDR1 SGHTA, CDR2 FQGNSA. The CDR3 region has the DNA TGTGCCAGCAGCTTAGCGGGACAGTTTACCGGGGAGCTGTTTTTT. It encodes CASSLAGQFTGELFF. The variable domain in full, with the rest retrieved from reference TRBV7-2 and TRBJ2-2, is GAGVSQSPSNKVTEKGKDVELRCDPISGHTALYWYRQSLGQGLEFLIYFQGNSAPDKSGLPSDRFSAERTGGSVSTLTIQRTQQEDSAVYLCASSLAGQFTGELFFGEGSRLTVL.

CDR3 protein: CSVEGQGSEQYV. CDR3 bases: TGCAGCGTTGAGGGACAGGGAAGCGAGCAGTACGTC. The chain has TRBV29-1 and TRBJ2-7, with 9 positions matching TRBD1. V gave up 3 bases and J gave up 6 bases; unmatched junction bases: 3. Germline V gene sequence: CDR1 SQVTM, CDR2 ANQGSEA. This CDR3 contains 12 residues.

The chain couples TRBV7-2 to TRBJ2-7; 7 bases agree with TRBD2. CDR1 and CDR2 (germline): SGHTA, FQGNSA. The CDR3 loop spans 14 amino acids. V gave up 5 bases and J gave up 6 bases; unmatched junction bases: 10. DNA for the CDR3: TGTGCCAGCAGCGCCGGGCGGGAGTCTCCCGAGCAGTACGTC. Residues: CASSAGRESPEQYV.

This clonotype was found a few times. V and J are TRBV20-1 and TRBJ2-7, with D possibly TRBD2 on 6 matching bases. V lost 0 bases, J lost 7 bases, and 10 bases lay in between. The V gene's germline CDR1 is DFQATT and CDR2 SNEGSKA (reference sequence). The CDR3 runs 12 residues. This CDR3 is CSARDSGWEQYF. The CDR3 coding sequence is TGCAGTGCTAGAGATAGCGGTTGGGAGCAGTACTTC.

This clonotype was seen more than once but under ten times. V is TRBV12-3 or TRBV12-4 and J is TRBJ2-2; D is perhaps TRBD1 (5 bases). Trimming removed 6 bases at V and 7 bases at J, with 9 bases between. The CDR3 consists of 12 residues. Here the CDR3 reads CASRGHGGELFF. In DNA, the CDR3 is TGTGCCAGCAGGGGGCACGGCGGGGAGCTGTTTTTT.

This clonotype was seen a handful of times. This chain joins TRBV5-6 and TRBJ2-7; no definite D call. Germline V CDR1 and CDR2: SGHDT, YYEEEE. Trimming pared 0 bases from V and 0 bases from J, leaving 7 bases between. This CDR3 contains 14 residues. CDR3 protein: CASSLDGHSYEQYV. CDR3 nucleotide sequence: TGTGCCAGCAGCTTGGACGGGCACTCCTACGAGCAGTACGTC.

This clonotype has just a few counts. The gene calls are TRBV7-6 and TRBJ2-3; 12 nucleotides agree with TRBD2. Germline CDR1 and CDR2: SGHVS and FNYEAQ. The CDR3 totals 20 residues. The trim removed 2 bases at V and 0 bases at J, leaving 12 bases unmatched. The CDR3 here is CASSLRSPSGRAISTDTQYF. The CDR3 DNA sequence: TGTGCCAGCAGCTTAAGGAGTCCTAGCGGGAGGGCGATCAGCACAGATACGCAGTATTTT.

This chain connects TRBV4-2 to TRBJ1-3; D is ambiguous. The germline CDR1 and CDR2 sequences are LGHNA and YNFKEQ. The CDR3 consists of 15 residues. V was cut by 0 bases and J by 1 base, with 7 bases left in between. The CDR3 sequence: CASSQEVRSGNTIYF. Written as DNA, the CDR3 is TGTGCCAGCAGCCAAGAAGTGCGTTCTGGAAACACCATATATTTT.

The chain links TRBV6-2 or TRBV6-3 to TRBJ2-2; 9 bases are shared with TRBD2. CDR1 and CDR2 from the germline V gene are MNHEY and SVGEGT. The CDR3 has 21 amino acids. The ends lost 2 bases at V and 0 bases at J; junction bases unmatched: 16. CDR3 nucleotides: TGTGCCAGCAGTTACCCTCCCCGTCTAGCGGGGCCCAACGCGAACACCGGGGAGCTGTTTTTT. Protein product: CASSYPPRLAGPNANTGELFF.